Below are 7 T cell receptor beta chains sequenced from a single sample in a study of T cells expressing NK-cell markers. TCRdb reanalyzed the 5' RACE reads and collapses them to one entry per CDR3 protein, without DNA. The listing records 400,000 or so distinct CDR3 sequences. Specimen: blood T cells: a sorted CD56 or NKG2C T cell subset, CD4+ or CD8+ T cells, or bulk PBMC T cells (not recorded which). The receptor set was obtained from a woman aged 50 to 60 in good health.

The gene calls are TRBV10-3 and TRBJ2-6; TCRdb proposes TRBD2, but this gene call is untestable without DNA. Germline V gives CDR1 ENHRY, CDR2 SYGVKD. The CDR3 runs to 19 residues. This CDR3 reads CAISESILAGASGANVLTF.

The rearrangement joins TRBV12-3 or TRBV12-4 to TRBJ2-7; TCRdb lists TRBD1, though no DNA is available to test this call. This CDR3 has 15 residues. The CDR3: CASSDVGDGIHEQYF.

The chain is built from TRBV7-8 and TRBJ2-3; the D call from TCRdb, TRBD2, cannot be confirmed without DNA. The germline CDR1 and CDR2 sequences are SGHVS and FQNEAQ. CDR3 length equals 16 residues. The CDR3 protein is CASSLGTSGSTDTQYF.

The chain joins TRBV2 to TRBJ2-2; TCRdb's D gene call, TRBD2, goes unchecked for lack of DNA. This CDR3 region has 15 residues. Germline V gene lookup returns CDR1 SNHLY and CDR2 FYNNEI. CDR3 protein: CASSQGLADPGELFF.

The V and J genes are TRBV12-3 or TRBV12-4 and TRBJ2-5; the TCRdb call, TRBD1, lacks DNA for checking. This CDR3 contains 16 residues. The CDR3 loop is CASSFADRVEQETQYF.

The rearrangement uses TRBV20-1 and TRBJ2-3; TCRdb calls TRBD2, which cannot be checked without DNA. CDR3 length equals 14 residues. The V gene's germline CDR1 is DFQATT and CDR2 SNEGSKA (reference sequence). The CDR3 region is CSGSYEARTDTQYF.

Here the CDR3 reads CASSLDWTGQQFF. V usage is TRBV11-3 and J usage is TRBJ2-1; TCRdb's D gene call, TRBD1, goes unchecked for lack of DNA. CDR1 SGHNT and CDR2 YENEEA come from the germline V gene. The CDR3 totals 13 residues. The variable domain in full, with the rest retrieved from reference TRBV11-3 and TRBJ2-1, is EAGVVQSPRYKIIEKKQPVAFWCNPISGHNTLYWYLQNLGQGPELLIRYENEEAVDDSQLPKDRFSAERLKGVDSTLKIQPAELGDSAVYLCASSLDWTGQQFFGPGTRLTVL.